This T cell receptor (beta chain) emerged from a study of blood T cells in healthy people across ages. PBMCs were isolated at a quantity of at least 6.5 million per sample. Then a second PCR, running roughly 7 to 12 cycles, was carried out with a sample-barcoded 5' primer and a J-beta primer mix. A single record per CDR3 protein comes from TCRdb applying MiXCR to the 5' RACE reads. The sample has 450,000 to 650,000 distinct CDR3 sequences; 24% are singletons. CDR1 LGHDT and CDR2 YNNKEL come from the germline V gene (reference sequence). Losses at the gene ends were 5 bases for V and 3 bases for J; bases not matched to a gene: 2. CDR3 length equals 14 residues. The same data also went into a second study, on T cells of mothers and their children.

The J gene is TRBJ1-4, the V gene TRBV3-1, with 8 bases lining up with TRBD1. The sequence came from a boy younger than 18 in good health. The specimen sequenced was blood. The CDR3 DNA sequence: TGTGCCAGCAGCGACAGGGGTCCTAATGAAAAACTGTTTTTT. Its translation: CASSDRGPNEKLFF.